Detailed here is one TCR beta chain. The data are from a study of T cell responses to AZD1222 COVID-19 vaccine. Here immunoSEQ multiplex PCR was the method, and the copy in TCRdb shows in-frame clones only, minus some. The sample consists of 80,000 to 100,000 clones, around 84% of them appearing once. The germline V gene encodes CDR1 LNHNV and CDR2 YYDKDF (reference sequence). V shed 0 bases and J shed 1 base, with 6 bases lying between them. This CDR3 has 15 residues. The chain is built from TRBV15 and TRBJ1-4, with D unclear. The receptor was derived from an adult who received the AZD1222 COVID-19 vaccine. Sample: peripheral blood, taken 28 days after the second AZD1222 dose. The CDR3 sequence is CATSRDFVTNEKLFF. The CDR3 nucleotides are TGTGCCACCAGCAGAGATTTTGTAACTAATGAAAAACTGTTTTTT.